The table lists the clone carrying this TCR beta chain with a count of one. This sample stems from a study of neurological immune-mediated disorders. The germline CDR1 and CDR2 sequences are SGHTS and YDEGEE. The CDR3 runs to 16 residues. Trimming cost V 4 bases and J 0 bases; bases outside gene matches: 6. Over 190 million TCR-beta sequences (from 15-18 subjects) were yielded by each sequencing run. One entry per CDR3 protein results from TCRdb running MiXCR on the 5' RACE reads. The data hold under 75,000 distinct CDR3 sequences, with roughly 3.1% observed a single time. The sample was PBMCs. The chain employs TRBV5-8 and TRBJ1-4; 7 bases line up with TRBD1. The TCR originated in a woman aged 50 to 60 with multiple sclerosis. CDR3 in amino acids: CASSPGQTSTNEKLFF. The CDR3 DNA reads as TGTGCCAGCAGCCCGGGACAGACCTCAACTAATGAAAAACTGTTTTTT.